This T cell receptor (beta chain) stems from a study of blood T cell repertoires in COVID-19. As for the study in general: Samples taken during acute and convalescent COVID-19 were collected in the United States, Italy and Spain.

Produced via immunoSEQ multiplex PCR; TCRdb's table is partial and in-frame only. In the table there are roughly 58,000 clones, roughly two thirds of which are singletons. The count of this clone is one. Which cohort a participant joined came from the clinical history participants gave. Exposed participants encountered a COVID-19 case during the 2 weeks preceding study entry. The V gene end was trimmed by 3 bases and the J gene end by 0 bases; junction bases not matched to a gene: 4. CDR3 length: 15 residues. Germline assignment: CDR1 LNHDA and CDR2 SQIVND (reference sequence). The receptor was derived from a woman aged 55-75 years who had been exposed to COVID-19. The chain uses TRBV19 and TRBJ1-2, with TRBD1 identical over 7 bases. Sequencing used PBMCs or T cells enriched from blood (not recorded which). Written as DNA, the CDR3 is TGTGCCAGTAGTATGCCCGGGACAGCTAACTATGGCTACACCTTC. It specifies CASSMPGTANYGYTF.